The source of this T cell receptor (beta chain) is a study of immune cell composition in non-small cell lung cancer. Study overall: Histologic subtype was mainly adenocarcinoma or squamous cell carcinoma.

Germline-derived CDR1 and CDR2 are LGHNA and YNFKEQ. Trimming took 0 bases from V and 3 from J; bases not matched to a gene: 8. This CDR3 comprises 18 residues. For this clone: Its target is unknown.

TCRdb keeps only in-frame clones here, not all; method: immunoSEQ multiplex PCR. Among around 9,700 clones listed, around 62% were seen once. Overall study findings and caveats: Squamous lung tumours showed higher top 10 clone scores and clonality than adenocarcinomas. Tumour-associated clones >0.5% occurred in roughly 30% of adenocarcinomas, about four fifths of squamous.

The chain is built from TRBV4-2 and TRBJ2-6; 7 bases fit TRBD1. Sequencing used lung tumor tissue. This TCR was sampled from a human donor with non-small cell lung cancer. The CDR3 nucleotides read TGTGCCAGCAGCCAAGATCGGACAGGAGGCTTTGGGGCCAACGTCCTGACTTTC. Amino acid sequence: CASSQDRTGGFGANVLTF.